This passage covers 13 T cell receptor beta chains from one sample sequenced in a study of CXCR3-negative and CXCR3-positive naive CD8 T cells. UMI-labeled TRB cDNA libraries were prepared by 5' RACE. No DNA is given; TCRdb re-called the 5' RACE reads and lists each CDR3 protein once. This sample's table reports roughly 39,000 distinct CDR3 sequences. The source material was memory CD8+ T cells from blood. These receptors were taken from a human donor in good health. Some clones in this sample may be carry-over from other donors' samples.

The V and J genes are TRBV7-9 and TRBJ1-4; as DNA is missing, the TRBD1 call by TCRdb cannot be tested. This CDR3 is 17 amino acids long. Looked up from germline, CDR1 is SEHNR and CDR2 is FQNEAQ (reference sequence). CDR3 sequence reads: CASSPRLRQGTNEKLFF. Full variable domain (missing parts from reference TRBV7-9 and TRBJ1-4): DTGVSQNPRHKITKRGQNVTFRCDPISEHNRLYWYRQTLGQGPEFLTYFQNEAQLEKSRLLSDRFSAERPKGSFSTLEIQRTEQGDSAMYLCASSPRLRQGTNEKLFFGSGTQLSVL.

V and J are TRBV9 and TRBJ2-7; TCRdb returns TRBD1, unconfirmable since there is no DNA. CDR1 is SGDLS, CDR2 YYNGEE, per germline. The CDR3 runs to 15 residues. CDR3 region: CASSVTGTGGFEQYF.

J is TRBJ2-6 and V is TRBV7-9. The CDR3 has 15 amino acids. Germline V gene data show CDR1 as SEHNR and CDR2 as FQNEAQ (reference sequence). The CDR3 loop reads CASSSLLAGANVLTF.

The V and J genes are TRBV11-3 and TRBJ1-5; checking the TCRdb D call of TRBD1 is not possible without DNA. CDR3 length: 14 amino acids. Germline values: CDR1 SGHNT, CDR2 YENEEA. The CDR3 sequence: CASTGQGCNQPQHF.

The rearrangement links TRBV29-1 to TRBJ1-3. Germline CDR1 is SQVTM and CDR2 is ANQGSEA. This CDR3 contains 14 residues. The CDR3 spells CSVEDLQADVTIYF.

The rearrangement links TRBV9 to TRBJ1-1; the D call from TCRdb, TRBD1, cannot be confirmed without DNA. Germline V gene sequence: CDR1 SGDLS, CDR2 YYNGEE. CDR3 length: 16 residues. The CDR3 region is CASRFAGVGENTEAFF.

The V and J genes are TRBV29-1 and TRBJ2-7; the D gene TCRdb calls, TRBD1, cannot be checked with no DNA. Germline values: CDR1 SQVTM, CDR2 ANQGSEA. The CDR3 has 12 residues. The CDR3 loop reads CSESTGKGEQYF.

V usage is TRBV5-5 and J usage is TRBJ2-2. CDR3 length: 15 amino acids. Germline V gene lookup returns CDR1 SGHKS and CDR2 YYEKEE (reference sequence). CDR3 in amino acids: CASSLGITPAGELFF.

The V and J genes are TRBV11-2 and TRBJ2-2; the TCRdb D gene call, TRBD2, has no DNA to confirm it. Germline assignment: CDR1 SGHAT and CDR2 FQNNGV. CDR3 length: 17 amino acids. CDR3 in amino acids: CASSPPGEGWVSGELFF.

The chain joins TRBV28 to TRBJ2-7; with no DNA, the TCRdb D assignment of TRBD2 cannot be verified. Germline CDR1 is MDHEN and CDR2 is SYDVKM. This CDR3 spans 16 amino acids. CDR3 in amino acids: CASSFLTSGGAYEQYF.

The chain links TRBV7-9 to TRBJ2-1; absent DNA, TCRdb's TRBD1 call cannot be checked. The CDR3 contains 15 residues. Germline V gene sequence: CDR1 SEHNR, CDR2 FQNEAQ (reference sequence). CDR3 residues: CASSLGGPEYNEQFF.

The rearrangement links TRBV10-3 to TRBJ2-3; lacking DNA, the TRBD1 call made by TCRdb goes unchecked. This CDR3 comprises 15 residues. Germline CDR1 ENHRY, CDR2 SYGVKD. The CDR3 protein is CATHGGGGNTDTQYF.

This chain links TRBV9 with TRBJ1-5; the TRBD1 assignment by TCRdb is unverifiable without DNA. Germline-derived CDR1 and CDR2 are SGDLS and YYNGEE. The CDR3 is made up of 14 amino acids. CDR3 sequence reads: CASSPTGATQPQHF.